This T cell receptor beta chain appears in the sequencing data of a study of blood T cell repertoires in COVID-19 (dated by TCRdb to about 2020). Study-wide context: Samples covering the acute and convalescent phases of COVID-19 were provided by collaborators in the United States, Italy and Spain. The material from the prospective study consisted of cDNA or gDNA derived from T cells, B-cell-depleted T cells, or PBMCs. The dataset comprised deeply sampled blood TCRbeta repertoires from subjects exposed to, actively infected with, or recovered from COVID-19. The repertoires were released in a freely available public database meant as a resource for research on the immune response to SARS-CoV-2. The samples were drawn from the first 160 participants of the ongoing ImmuneRACE study and from 1,254 subjects provided by 6 global collaborators. Sample metadata almost always included a de-identified subject ID, COVID-19 status, age in years and sex. HLA class I and class II types, where available, came from metadata supplied by the sample provider rather than from assay-based typing. Study-level results and caveats: Clinical and demographic metadata were provided uncurated, with the amount varying by source and participant.

Details on this clone: What antigen it recognizes has not been identified. Base qualities are not provided; no much larger clone lies one nucleotide away.

The CDR3, from cysteine to phenylalanine, totals 15 residues. This entry keeps only the CDR3 DNA: 45 bases, framed from base 1. V and J are trimmed by 4 bases and 8 bases, and the gene matches miss 12 bases of the junction. CDR1 SGHNT and CDR2 YYREEE are derived from the germline V gene (reference sequence). The immunoSEQ Assay, a bias-controlled multiplex PCR, was used to amplify TCRbeta CDR3 regions from genomic DNA. Per the source publication's procedure: The number of nucleated cells in each sample was estimated from the amplification of reference gene primers within the assay. To quantify the absolute abundance of each unique TCRbeta CDR3 rearrangement, sequence reads were collapsed and filtered. For each sample, productive Simpson clonality was calculated by taking the square root of Simpson's diversity index across productive rearrangements. The table was pulled from immuneACCESS by TCRdb, which kept in-frame rearrangements only. Such tables lose some clones; where checked, under half of the loss comes from unresolved V genes, and the rest has no known cause. Clone size and the V and J calls come from that table; the DNA yielded D and trimming. Present in this sample are roughly 240,000 clones, approximately 88% of which were seen just once. Around 2.5% of the sample lies in the top ten.

Enrolling through a virtual design, the prospective study's participants ranged in age from roughly 18 to 89 years and lived across about two dozen United States geographic areas. To assign participants to cohorts, the prospective study relied on clinical history that participants themselves reported in a screening survey and a study questionnaire. Each participant in the prospective study had whole blood, serum and a nasopharyngeal or oropharyngeal swab collected by mobile phlebotomists. Prospective study participants could optionally give additional blood draws and questionnaires over a roughly 2-month period. Before DNA extraction, prospective study blood samples were shipped either frozen or at room temperature.

The V and J segments used are TRBV5-4 and TRBJ1-2; 9 central nucleotides agree with TRBD1. The source of this sequence is a woman in her 40s with acute COVID-19. The specimen sequenced was PBMCs or T cells enriched from blood (not recorded which). For the CDR3, the sequence is CASSSGTGPFVGYTF. The nucleotide sequence is TGTGCCAGCAGCAGTGGGACAGGGCCTTTTGTCGGCTACACCTTC.